This passage covers 20 T cell receptor beta chains from one sample sequenced in a study of blood T cell repertoires in COVID-19. The protocol was immunoSEQ multiplex PCR, while the TCRdb copy is restricted to in-frame clones and leaves out a portion. The table shows about 190,000 clones, with nearly 90% occurring only once. The material sequenced was peripheral blood. The receptors originated from a man in his fifties with acute or convalescent COVID-19.

V and J are TRBV16 and TRBJ1-4, with unresolved D. Trimming cost V 3 bases and J 6 bases, with 8 bases left between them. Looked up from germline, CDR1 is KGHSY and CDR2 is FQNENV. This CDR3 spans 13 amino acids. CDR3 bases: TGTGCCAGCAGCCACAGGTCTCATGAAAAACTGTTTTTT. This gives the protein CASSHRSHEKLFF.

The chain employs TRBV4-3 and TRBJ2-3; 8 bases match TRBD2. The junction had 5 bases not matched to a gene; V was cut back by 0 bases and J by 6 bases. The CDR3 loop spans 15 amino acids. Per germline, CDR1 LGHNA and CDR2 YSLEER. DNA for the CDR3: TGCGCCAGCAGCCAAGAAACTAGCGGCGGGGATACGCAGTATTTT. Protein sequence: CASSQETSGGDTQYF.

This clone appeared a single time. The rearrangement links TRBV29-1 to TRBJ2-1, with 9 bases matching TRBD1. Germline CDR1 reads SQVTM; CDR2 reads ANQGSEA. With 6 bases clipped from V and 4 bases from J, the junction kept 10 bases outside the gene matches. The CDR3 totals 15 residues. CDR3 sequence reads: CSVPPAGQGYNEQFF. CDR3 coding DNA: TGCAGCGTACCTCCTGCTGGACAGGGGTACAATGAGCAGTTCTTC.

V gene TRBV7-9 combines with J gene TRBJ1-3; D is possibly TRBD1 (5 bases). V was cut by 2 bases and J by 3 bases, with 11 bases left in between. CDR3 length: 15 amino acids. Germline loops: CDR1 SEHNR, CDR2 FQNEAQ (reference sequence). CDR3 DNA sequence: TGTGCCAGCAGCTTAACTGGGACTGTTGGAAACACCATATATTTT. This sequence encodes CASSLTGTVGNTIYF. Together with reference TRBV7-9 and TRBJ1-3, the CDR3 gives the full variable domain: DTGVSQNPRHKITKRGQNVTFRCDPISEHNRLYWYRQTLGQGPEFLTYFQNEAQLEKSRLLSDRFSAERPKGSFSTLEIQRTEQGDSAMYLCASSLTGTVGNTIYFGEGSWLTVV.

This chain links TRBV27 with TRBJ1-5; D is undetermined. V dropped 0 bases and J dropped 4 bases, with 4 bases sitting between them. Germline V gene lookup returns CDR1 MNHEY and CDR2 SMNVEV (reference sequence). CDR3 length equals 13 residues. DNA for the CDR3: TGTGCCAGCAGTTTATCGCGGAATCAGCCCCAGCATTTT. Protein product: CASSLSRNQPQHF.

This chain joins TRBV3-1 (or the pseudogene TRBV3-2) and TRBJ1-2, with TRBD1 matching 7 bases. Germline V gene lookup returns CDR1 LGHDT and CDR2 YNNKEL (reference sequence). The V segment lost 3 bases and the J segment 2 bases; nucleotides outside the gene matches: 12. The CDR3 is 17 amino acids. CDR3 bases: TGTGCCAGCAGCCATATGGACAGGTGGGATAGAAACTATGGCTACACCTTC. As protein: CASSHMDRWDRNYGYTF.

V and J are TRBV28 and TRBJ1-2; no reliable D call. Germline CDR1 and CDR2: MDHEN and SYDVKM. Trimming cost V 10 bases and J 1 base, with 10 bases left between them. The CDR3 spans 12 residues. The CDR3 DNA reads TGTGCCACCCTGGAGAGTAACTATGGCTACACCTTC. It is translated as CATLESNYGYTF.

This chain links TRBV19 with TRBJ1-5; 7 bases are a match to TRBD1. Germline V gene sequence: CDR1 LNHDA, CDR2 SQIVND (reference sequence). Losses at the gene ends were 4 bases for V and 4 bases for J; bases not matched to a gene: 10. There are 16 residues in the CDR3. CDR3 nucleotides: TGTGCCAGTAGTAACCCCGACAGGGTCGGAAATCAGCCCCAGCATTTT. Residues: CASSNPDRVGNQPQHF.

This chain uses TRBV3-1 (or the pseudogene TRBV3-2) with TRBJ1-3; unclear D gene. Trimming shortened V by 1 base and J by 0 bases, and 7 bases separated the two germline ends. The CDR3 runs 15 residues. Per germline, CDR1 LGHDT and CDR2 YNNKEL (reference sequence). The CDR3 is CASSQGALSGNTIYF. CDR3 nucleotides: TGTGCCAGCAGCCAAGGTGCACTCTCTGGAAACACCATATATTTT.

The J gene is TRBJ2-2, the V gene TRBV4-2; 13 bases match TRBD2. The CDR3 has 18 residues. The junction had 7 bases not matched to a gene; V was cut back by 5 bases and J by 1 base. CDR1 is LGHNA and CDR2 is YNFKEQ in the germline V gene. CDR3: CASSELAGGPGNTGELFF. The CDR3 DNA sequence: TGTGCCAGCAGCGAACTAGCGGGGGGGCCAGGGAACACCGGGGAGCTGTTTTTT.

This chain uses TRBV7-9 with TRBJ1-3; D is unresolved. Germline values: CDR1 SEHNR, CDR2 FQNEAQ (reference sequence). Trimming shortened V by 5 bases and J by 0 bases, and 14 bases separated the two germline ends. CDR3 length: 16 residues. The CDR3 DNA reads TGTGCCAGCAGCCCCTATCCACTGAACTCTGGAAACACCATATATTTT. It yields the protein CASSPYPLNSGNTIYF.

The genes are TRBV30 and TRBJ1-6; possibly TRBD1 for D (6 bases). The CDR3 is made up of 13 amino acids. Per the germline V gene, CDR1 is GTSNPN and CDR2 is SVGIG (reference sequence). V was cut by 8 bases and J by 6 bases, with 14 bases left in between. CDR3 coding DNA: TGTGCCGGACACGTACAGGGTAATTCACCCCTCCACTTT. This encodes CAGHVQGNSPLHF.

The CDR3 region has the DNA TGTGCCAGCAGCTCCAGTGCACAGGGTGGCACTGAAGCTTTCTTT. Amino acids: CASSSSAQGGTEAFF. V is TRBV7-3 and J is TRBJ1-1; the D gene is possibly TRBD1 (6 bases). V was clipped by 4 bases and J by 4 bases, with 16 bases between them. There are 15 residues in the CDR3. Germline CDR1 is SGHTA and CDR2 is FQGTGA. Full variable domain (missing parts from reference TRBV7-3 and TRBJ1-1): GAGVSQTPSNKVTEKGKYVELRCDPISGHTALYWYRQSLGQGPEFLIYFQGTGAADDSGLPNDRFFAVRPEGSVSTLKIQRTERGDSAVYLCASSSSAQGGTEAFFGQGTRLTVV.

The genes are TRBV28 and TRBJ1-1; TRBD1 aligns across 8 bases. The CDR3 loop spans 17 amino acids. CDR1 and CDR2 (germline): MDHEN, SYDVKM. V was clipped by 1 base and J by 7 bases; unmatched bases: 14. CDR3 amino acids: CASSLYSGGPRGNEAFF. CDR3 nucleotides: TGTGCCAGCAGTTTATATTCAGGGGGCCCCCGGGGGAATGAAGCTTTCTTT.

The genes are TRBV28 and TRBJ1-1; the match to TRBD1 covers 7 bases. Germline lookup yields CDR1 MDHEN and CDR2 SYDVKM. V was pared by 3 bases and J by 10 bases, with 8 bases of the junction left unmatched. The CDR3 totals 13 residues. The CDR3 is CASSFPRQGPAFF. Here the CDR3 DNA reads TGTGCCAGCAGTTTCCCGCGACAGGGTCCAGCTTTCTTT. The variable domain in full, completed from reference TRBV28 and TRBJ1-1, reads DVKVTQSSRYLVKRTGEKVFLECVQDMDHENMFWYRQDPGLGLRLIYFSYDVKMKEKGDIPEGYSVSREKKERFSLILESASTNQTSMYLCASSFPRQGPAFFGQGTRLTVV.

V gene TRBV11-3 combines with J gene TRBJ2-1, with 10 positions matching TRBD2. The length of the CDR3 is 16 residues. The germline gives CDR1 SGHNT, CDR2 YENEEA. V dropped 5 bases and J dropped 5; count of bases not matched to a gene: 9. This chain's CDR3 is CASSNALAGEHNEQFF. The CDR3 bases are TGTGCCAGCAGCAACGCTCTAGCGGGAGAGCACAATGAGCAGTTCTTC.

This chain joins TRBV6-6 and TRBJ1-1; no reliable D call. Germline assignment: CDR1 MNHNY and CDR2 SVGAGI (reference sequence). The V gene lost 2 bases and the J gene lost 1 base, with 5 bases spanning the gap. This CDR3 comprises 13 residues. The DNA of the CDR3 is TGTGCCAGCAGTTACCTGAGGAACACTGAAGCTTTCTTT. This codes for CASSYLRNTEAFF.

This clone was picked up one time. The chain has TRBV15 and TRBJ1-4; D uncertain. V was trimmed by 1 base and J by 4 bases, leaving 4 bases between them. The germline CDR1 and CDR2 sequences are LNHNV and YYDKDF (reference sequence). The CDR3 contains 13 residues. CDR3 in amino acids: CATSRALNEKLFF. The CDR3 bases are TGTGCCACCAGCAGAGCACTTAATGAAAAACTGTTTTTT.

The CDR3 bases are TGTGCCAGCCGCCTCTCAGGGCCCCTCGCTAATGAGCAGTTCTTC. It translates to CASRLSGPLANEQFF. The J gene is TRBJ2-1, the V gene TRBV28; maybe TRBD1 (5 bases). The CDR3 is 15 residues long. Trimming removed 8 bases from V and 7 bases from J, with 21 bases in between. Germline CDR1 and CDR2: MDHEN and SYDVKM.

V is TRBV6-5 and J is TRBJ1-1; unclear D gene. Trimming took off 0 bases at V and 0 bases at J, with 5 bases between the two ends. CDR3 length equals 14 residues. From germline, CDR1 is MNHEY and CDR2 SVGAGI. The CDR3 coding sequence is TGTGCCAGCAGTTACTCGAGCGTGAACACTGAAGCTTTCTTT. Its protein is CASSYSSVNTEAFF.